This is a list of T cell receptor beta chains from one sample in a study of cytomegalovirus exposure and HLA in healthy donors. TCRdb's table, derived via immunoSEQ multiplex PCR, lists solely in-frame clones and lacks some. The table includes some 130,000 clones, approximately 80% detected once. Input material: PBMCs. Source of these receptors: a male donor in good health and CMV-seropositive. CDR3s include the opening cysteine and the closing phenylalanine or tryptophan. The order of the fields is CDR3 DNA, CDR3 protein, V gene, D gene, J gene, clone size. A D gene is named only where the DNA matches it firmly. The size of a clone is reported for some rows only, either as once, few or many, or as a class for expanded clones.

TGTGCCAGCAGTTGGGGACAGGGTCACTACGAGCAGTACTTC,CASSWGQGHYEQYF,TRBV27,TRBD1,TRBJ2-7,NA
TGTGCCAGCAGACCCGGGACTAGGGTCGAGACGCAGTATTTT,CASRPGTRVETQYF,TRBV6-5,TRBD2,TRBJ2-3,NA
TGTGCCACCTCAAGCGGGAGGGCGGATGGAGAGACCCAGTACTTC,CATSSGRADGETQYF,TRBV10-3,TRBD2,TRBJ2-5,NA
TGTGCCAGCAGTTACTCGTTAGCGTCAACCTACGAGCAGTACTTC,CASSYSLASTYEQYF,TRBV6-5,NA,TRBJ2-7,NA
TGTGCCAGCAGCTTGCTCGCTAGCGGGGGTTATACGCAGTATTTT,CASSLLASGGYTQYF,TRBV5-8,TRBD2,TRBJ2-3,NA
TGCGCCAGCAGTGAAGGGGGCCCTTACGAGCAGTACTTC,CASSEGGPYEQYF,TRBV10-2,TRBD1,TRBJ2-7,once
TGTGCCAGCAGTTCCCTTTTGGCAGGCAGCTATGGCTACACCTTC,CASSSLLAGSYGYTF,TRBV28,NA,TRBJ1-2,NA
TGTGCCAGCAGCCCCGATTGGGCTGGAGGGGCAGATACGCAGTATTTT,CASSPDWAGGADTQYF,TRBV9,NA,TRBJ2-3,NA
TGTGCCAGCAGCCCACAGGATAGCAATCAGCCCCAGCATTTT,CASSPQDSNQPQHF,TRBV7-9,NA,TRBJ1-5,NA
TGTGCCAGCAGCCCGGACCTGGGACAGGGATTGAGAGATACGCAGTATTTT,CASSPDLGQGLRDTQYF,TRBV5-4,TRBD1,TRBJ2-3,NA
TGTGCCAGCAGCAAATGTTCCGCACCCCTCCACTTT,CASSKCSAPLHF,TRBV21-1,NA,TRBJ1-6,few
TGTGCCAGCAGCCTAAGACTTCTCGGAGGCCCTACGAATGAGCAGTTCTTC,CASSLRLLGGPTNEQFF,TRBV7-2,NA,TRBJ2-1,NA
TGTGCCACCGTGGGGGGCCCTAGCGGGGACTACAATGAGCAGTTCTTC,CATVGGPSGDYNEQFF,TRBV10-3,TRBD2,TRBJ2-1,NA
TGTGCCAGCTCACGGACAGGGGCTGTATACGAGCAGTACTTC,CASSRTGAVYEQYF,TRBV18,TRBD1,TRBJ2-7,NA
TGTGCCAGCAGTTCCTCCCTCGGGGACAGGAGTTCCAATGAGCAGTTCTTC,CASSSSLGDRSSNEQFF,TRBV5-6,TRBD1,TRBJ2-1,NA
TGTGCCAGCAGTTACACGAGAAAAGAGACCCAGTACTTC,CASSYTRKETQYF,TRBV6-6,NA,TRBJ2-5,NA
TGTGCCAGCAGTGATCGGGGCAGGCGGGACCCCTTGAACACTGAAGCTTTCTTT,CASSDRGRRDPLNTEAFF,TRBV6-1,NA,TRBJ1-1,few
TGTGCCAGCAGGACAGGGCTCTGGGGGACCCAGTACTTC,CASRTGLWGTQYF,TRBV5-6,TRBD1,TRBJ2-5,NA